The rows below give T cell receptor beta chains drawn from one sample of a study of T cell responses to AZD1222 COVID-19 vaccine. Assay: immunoSEQ multiplex PCR; the TCRdb copy retains only in-frame clones and omits some. The data hold 150,000 to 160,000 clones, with 90% observed a single time. The specimen comprised peripheral blood, sampled on day 0 of AZD1222 vaccination. Receptor source: an adult in good health. Each CDR3 is given with its conserved first and last residue. A D gene is named only where the DNA matches it firmly. Size is stated for part of the rows, as once, few or many counts, or as a class when the clone is expanded.

>TRBV10-3|-|TRBJ1-5|TRBD1
CAISESPGGGQPQHF
TGTGCCATCAGTGAGTCTCCAGGGGGCGGGCAGCCCCAGCATTTT
>TRBV5-4|-|TRBJ2-5|-
CASSSLRTRETQYF
TGTGCCAGCAGCTCCCTTCGTACCCGAGAGACCCAGTACTTC
>TRBV6-2/TRBV6-3|-|TRBJ2-1|-
CASSYSQTLEQFF
TGTGCCAGCAGTTACTCCCAGACCCTTGAGCAGTTCTTC
>TRBV6-2/TRBV6-3|-|TRBJ1-1|-
CASSYTMNTEAFF
TGTGCCAGCAGTTACACTATGAACACTGAAGCTTTCTTT
>TRBV20-1|-|TRBJ1-3|-
CSASTGGTGNTIYF
TGCAGTGCTAGTACAGGCGGAACTGGAAACACCATATATTTT
>TRBV27|-|TRBJ1-1|-
CASSSKRGKSAEAFF
TGTGCCAGCAGTTCAAAGCGGGGGAAATCCGCTGAAGCTTTCTTT
>TRBV28|once|TRBJ1-2|-
CASGQDYGYTF
TGTGCCAGCGGGCAGGACTATGGCTACACCTTC
>TRBV7-9|-|TRBJ2-5|TRBD1
CASSPQTGGDRETQYF
TGTGCCAGCAGCCCGCAAACAGGGGGCGATCGGGAGACCCAGTACTTC
>TRBV4-2|-|TRBJ1-2|TRBD1
CASSQEPTGSYGYTF
TGTGCCAGCAGCCAAGAACCGACAGGGTCCTATGGCTACACCTTC
>TRBV29-1|-|TRBJ2-1|TRBD2
CSAKGTSGSNEQFF
TGCAGTGCAAAGGGGACTAGCGGGAGCAATGAGCAGTTCTTC
>TRBV6-5|few|TRBJ1-1|-
CASSYSLGFTEAFF
TGTGCCAGCAGTTACTCGTTGGGTTTCACTGAAGCTTTCTTT
>TRBV6-4|few|TRBJ2-2|-
CASSAGDTGELFF
TGTGCCAGCAGTGCGGGAGACACCGGGGAGCTGTTTTTT
>TRBV28|-|TRBJ2-3|TRBD2
CASSPLLAALTDTQYF
TGTGCCAGCAGCCCCCTACTAGCGGCACTGACAGATACGCAGTATTTT
>TRBV9|-|TRBJ2-1|TRBD2
CASSSGKSYNEQFF
TGTGCCAGCTCCAGCGGGAAATCCTACAATGAGCAGTTCTTC
>TRBV11-2|-|TRBJ2-7|-
CASSSPIQGFEQYF
TGTGCCAGCAGCTCCCCAATACAGGGTTTCGAGCAGTACTTC
>TRBV28|-|TRBJ2-7|TRBD1
CASTVFGDRAYEQYF
TGTGCCAGCACCGTTTTCGGGGACAGGGCCTACGAGCAGTACTTC
>TRBV5-4|-|TRBJ2-3|TRBD2
CASSPRGAGVPDTQYF
TGTGCCAGCAGCCCTCGGGGAGCGGGGGTTCCCGATACGCAGTATTTT
>TRBV11-2|-|TRBJ2-3|TRBD2
CASSLTLADTDTQYF
TGTGCCAGCAGCTTAACGCTAGCGGACACAGATACGCAGTATTTT
>TRBV6-5|-|TRBJ1-1|-
CASRGGRMNTEAFF
TGTGCCAGCAGGGGTGGTAGAATGAACACTGAAGCTTTCTTT
>TRBV28|-|TRBJ1-6|-
CASRPSGQYNSPLHF
TGTGCCAGCAGGCCTTCTGGACAGTATAATTCACCCCTCCACTTT
>TRBV5-6|few|TRBJ1-3|-
CASSLWETGNTIYF
TGTGCCAGCAGCTTGTGGGAGACTGGAAACACCATATATTTT
>TRBV7-2|-|TRBJ1-4|-
CASSLDPGLKLFF
TGTGCCAGCAGCTTAGACCCAGGCTTAAAACTGTTTTTT
>TRBV25-1|-|TRBJ2-2|TRBD2
CASSDPGLARINTGELFF
TGTGCCAGCAGTGATCCGGGACTAGCTCGGATTAACACCGGGGAGCTGTTTTTT
>TRBV4-2|-|TRBJ2-1|-
CASSQAPSNAYNEQFF
TGTGCCAGCAGCCAAGCCCCCTCCAATGCCTACAATGAGCAGTTCTTC
>TRBV4-1|few|TRBJ2-7|TRBD2
CASSHRLAQDEQYF
TGCGCCAGCAGCCACAGACTAGCCCAAGACGAGCAGTACTTC
>TRBV6-2/TRBV6-3|-|TRBJ2-1|TRBD2
CASSYSRLAGGWDEQFF
TGTGCCAGCAGTTACTCGAGGCTAGCGGGAGGGTGGGATGAGCAGTTCTTC
>TRBV11-2|-|TRBJ2-1|TRBD2
CASSSSSGRYEQFF
TGTGCCAGCAGCTCGAGTAGCGGGAGGTATGAGCAGTTCTTC
>TRBV30|-|TRBJ1-5|-
CAWRGRGSNQPQHF
TGTGCCTGGAGGGGGCGGGGGAGCAATCAGCCCCAGCATTTT
>TRBV24-1|-|TRBJ2-3|-
CATSDHGYTDTQYF
TGTGCCACCAGTGACCACGGATACACAGATACGCAGTATTTT
>TRBV7-9|once|TRBJ2-7|-
CASSLDQGSYEQYF
TGTGCCAGCAGCTTAGACCAGGGGTCCTACGAGCAGTACTTC
>TRBV7-9|-|TRBJ1-5|-
CASSLCPDGICNQPQHF
TGTGCCAGCAGCTTATGTCCCGATGGGATTTGCAATCAGCCCCAGCATTTT
>TRBV3-1/TRBV3-2|once|TRBJ2-1|-
CASSQVGNEQFF
TGTGCCAGCAGCCAAGTGGGGAATGAGCAGTTCTTC
>TRBV28|-|TRBJ2-7|TRBD1
CASRPPGTGPYEQYF
TGTGCCAGCAGACCGCCCGGGACAGGGCCCTACGAGCAGTACTTC
>TRBV2|-|TRBJ1-1|-
CASSESGIIKKREAFF
TGTGCCAGCAGTGAATCAGGGATCATTAAAAAAAGGGAAGCTTTCTTT
>TRBV10-3|-|TRBJ2-5|-
CAISERTGEETQYF
TGTGCCATCAGTGAGCGGACTGGAGAAGAGACCCAGTACTTC
>TRBV28|-|TRBJ1-3|-
CASSTRGAGGNTIYF
TGTGCCAGCAGTACCCGGGGGGCCGGAGGAAACACCATATATTTT
>TRBV7-6|-|TRBJ2-2|TRBD1
CASSLGGLITGELFF
TGTGCCAGCAGCCTAGGGGGCTTGATCACCGGGGAGCTGTTTTTT
>TRBV11-2|-|TRBJ1-2|TRBD1
CASSPDRDAGYTF
TGTGCCAGCAGCCCAGACAGGGACGCTGGCTACACCTTC
>TRBV7-3|-|TRBJ1-2|TRBD1
CASSSTGAVDGYTF
TGTGCCAGCAGCTCCACAGGGGCGGTTGATGGCTACACCTTC
>TRBV27|-|TRBJ1-2|TRBD1
CASSLSTGGYGYTF
TGTGCCAGCAGTTTATCAACAGGGGGCTATGGCTACACCTTC